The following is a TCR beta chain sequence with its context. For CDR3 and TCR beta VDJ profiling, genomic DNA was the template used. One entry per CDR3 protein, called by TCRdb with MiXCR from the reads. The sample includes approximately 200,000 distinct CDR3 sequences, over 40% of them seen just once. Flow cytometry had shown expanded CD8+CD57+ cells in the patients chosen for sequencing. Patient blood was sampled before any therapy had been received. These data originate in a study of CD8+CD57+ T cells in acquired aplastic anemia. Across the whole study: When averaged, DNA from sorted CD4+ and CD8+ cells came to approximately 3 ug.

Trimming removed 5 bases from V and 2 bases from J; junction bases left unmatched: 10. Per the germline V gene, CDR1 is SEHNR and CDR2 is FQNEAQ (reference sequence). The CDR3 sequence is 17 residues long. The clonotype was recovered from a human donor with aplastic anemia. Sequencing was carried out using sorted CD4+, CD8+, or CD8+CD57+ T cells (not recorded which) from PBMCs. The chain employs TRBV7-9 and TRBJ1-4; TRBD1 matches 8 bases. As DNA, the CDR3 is TGTGCCAGCAGCCAGACAGGGGTTGGTGCGACTAATGAAAAACTGTTTTTT. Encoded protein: CASSQTGVGATNEKLFF.